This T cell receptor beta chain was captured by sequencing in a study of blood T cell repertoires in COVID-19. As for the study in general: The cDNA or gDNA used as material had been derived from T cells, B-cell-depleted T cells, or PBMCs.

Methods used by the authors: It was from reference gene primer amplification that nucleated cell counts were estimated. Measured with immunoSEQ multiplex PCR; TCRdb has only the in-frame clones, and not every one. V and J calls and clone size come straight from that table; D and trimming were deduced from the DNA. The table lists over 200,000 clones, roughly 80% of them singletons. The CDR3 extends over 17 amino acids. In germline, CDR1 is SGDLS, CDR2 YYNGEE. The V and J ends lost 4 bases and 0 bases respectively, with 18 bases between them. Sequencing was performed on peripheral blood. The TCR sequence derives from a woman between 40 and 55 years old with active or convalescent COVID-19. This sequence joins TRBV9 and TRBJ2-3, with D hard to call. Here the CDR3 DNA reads TGTGCCAGCAGCCCCTCCCCGGTGCCTCTTAGCACAGATACGCAGTATTTT. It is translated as CASSPSPVPLSTDTQYF.